The clone carrying this T cell receptor (beta chain) has a count of ten or more. The source of the sample is a study of spatial heterogeneity in lung cancer. Study overall: Follow-up PBMC specimens underwent sequencing when available; their median timing was about 2 years after resection.

Time point denoted: blood at routine non-recurrence follow-up after resection. The study sequenced unsorted whole RNA from tumor, nontumor lung or frozen PBMC. V was trimmed by 6 bases and J by 10 bases, leaving 14 bases between them. CDR1 WNHNN and CDR2 SYGVQD come from the germline V gene (reference sequence). The CDR3 sequence is 12 residues long. A unique molecular identifier was attached to every TCR cDNA molecule. In TCRdb, the 5' RACE reads were re-called with MiXCR into one record per CDR3 protein. The table lists about 70,000 distinct CDR3 sequences, around 8.9% of them singletons. This TCR derives from a female donor with early-stage non-small cell lung cancer. This chain joins TRBV10-1 and TRBJ2-3, with D possibly being TRBD2 (6 bases). The material sequenced was PBMCs, taken at follow-up. CDR3 protein: CASSTSTNSQYF. The DNA for the CDR3 is TGCGCCAGCAGCACTAGCACGAATTCGCAGTATTTT.